The source of this T cell receptor beta chain is a study of OX40 agonist ivuxolimab in advanced cancers. Study-wide context: Those enrolled were roughly 80% male, with a mean age of about 66 years and ages from roughly 23 to 80.

Profiled with immunoSEQ multiplex PCR; TCRdb holds only in-frame clones, not every one. The sample lists over 50,000 clones, more than 85% occurring once. CDR3 length: 14 amino acids. Trimming pared 0 bases from V and 2 bases from J, leaving 6 bases between. CDR1 KGHSH and CDR2 LQKENI come from the germline V gene. The clonotype was recovered from an adult with an advanced solid tumor such as melanoma, head and neck, liver or kidney cancer. The sample in question was CD4+ or CD8+ T cells sorted from blood, obtained in a trial of the OX40 agonist ivuxolimab. The chain combines TRBV18 with TRBJ2-3, with D unresolved. The CDR3 nucleotides read TGTGCCAGCTCACCACCGATTATCACAGATACGCAGTATTTT. It is translated as CASSPPIITDTQYF. Together with reference TRBV18 and TRBJ2-3, the CDR3 gives the full variable domain: NAGVMQNPRHLVRRRGQEARLRCSPMKGHSHVYWYRQLPEEGLKFMVYLQKENIIDESGMPKERFSAEFPKEGPSILRIQQVVRGDSAAYFCASSPPIITDTQYFGPGTRLTVL.